This TCR beta chain appears in the sequencing data of a study of T cell responses to AZD1222 COVID-19 vaccine. Study-wide results and caveats: The study sampled repertoires only after the peak T cell response. Unmutated variant regions are reportedly targeted by nearly half of spike-specific TCRs.

TCRdb's copy holds only in-frame clones and misses some; the assay was immunoSEQ multiplex PCR. The data contain approximately 100,000 clones, approximately 91% of them singletons. From germline, CDR1 is KGHSH and CDR2 LQKENI. With 3 bases removed from V and 5 bases from J, the gap between germline ends came to 13 bases. The CDR3 extends over 15 amino acids. As to this clone: Its antigen is unknown.

The sequence was obtained from an adult in good health. Sequencing was performed on peripheral blood, taken on day 0 of AZD1222 vaccination. V is TRBV18 and J is TRBJ1-4; D ambiguous. The CDR3 nucleotides read TGTGCCAGCTCACCCCCAGACGGATGGAATGAAAAACTGTTTTTT. This gives the protein CASSPPDGWNEKLFF. Combining the CDR3 with reference TRBV18 and TRBJ1-4 gives the whole variable domain NAGVMQNPRHLVRRRGQEARLRCSPMKGHSHVYWYRQLPEEGLKFMVYLQKENIIDESGMPKERFSAEFPKEGPSILRIQQVVRGDSAAYFCASSPPDGWNEKLFFGSGTQLSVL.